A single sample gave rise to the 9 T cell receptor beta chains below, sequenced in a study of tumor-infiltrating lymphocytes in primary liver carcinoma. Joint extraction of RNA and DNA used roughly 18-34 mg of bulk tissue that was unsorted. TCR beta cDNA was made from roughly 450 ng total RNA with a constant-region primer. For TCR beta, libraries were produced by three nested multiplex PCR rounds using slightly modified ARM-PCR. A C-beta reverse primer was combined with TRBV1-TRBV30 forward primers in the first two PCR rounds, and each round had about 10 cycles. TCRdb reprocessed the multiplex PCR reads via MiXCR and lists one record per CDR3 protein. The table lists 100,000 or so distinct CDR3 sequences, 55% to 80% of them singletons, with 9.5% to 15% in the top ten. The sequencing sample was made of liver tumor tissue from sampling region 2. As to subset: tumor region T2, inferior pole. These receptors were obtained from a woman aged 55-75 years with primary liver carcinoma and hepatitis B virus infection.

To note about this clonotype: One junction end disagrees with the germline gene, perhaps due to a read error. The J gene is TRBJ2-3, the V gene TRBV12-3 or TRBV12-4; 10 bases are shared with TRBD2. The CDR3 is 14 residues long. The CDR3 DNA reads TGTGCCAGCAGTAATCAGCGGGAGGGGGATACGCATTATTTT. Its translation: CASSNQREGDTHYF.

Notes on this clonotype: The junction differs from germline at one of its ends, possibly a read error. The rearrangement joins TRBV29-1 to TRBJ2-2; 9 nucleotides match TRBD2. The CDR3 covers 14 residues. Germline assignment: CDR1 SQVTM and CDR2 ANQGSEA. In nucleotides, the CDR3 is TGCATCGTTGAAGGGACTAGCCGGATTGGGGAGTTGTTTTTT. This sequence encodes CIVEGTSRIGELFF.

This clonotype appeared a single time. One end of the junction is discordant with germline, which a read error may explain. CDR3 sequence (DNA): TGCAGTGCAAGAGACGGTGAGGGATTGGATAAAAAACTGTTTTTT. Its protein is CSARDGEGLDKKLFF. The chain uses TRBV20-1 and TRBJ1-4; D gene ambiguous. This CDR3 is built from 15 residues. Germline V gene sequence: CDR1 DFQATT, CDR2 SNEGSKA (reference sequence).

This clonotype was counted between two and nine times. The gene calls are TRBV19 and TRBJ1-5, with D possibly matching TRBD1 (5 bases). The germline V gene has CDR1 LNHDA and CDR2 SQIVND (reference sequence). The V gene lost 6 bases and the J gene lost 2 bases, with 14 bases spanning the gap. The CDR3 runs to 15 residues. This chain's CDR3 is CASSPAGEGNQPQHF. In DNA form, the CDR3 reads TGTGCCAGTAGCCCAGCGGGGGAAGGCAATCAGCCCCAGCATTTT.

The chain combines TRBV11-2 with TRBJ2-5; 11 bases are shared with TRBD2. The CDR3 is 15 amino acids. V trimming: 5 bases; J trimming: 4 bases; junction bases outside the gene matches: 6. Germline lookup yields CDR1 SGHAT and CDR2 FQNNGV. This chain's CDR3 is CASSETSGVIETQYF. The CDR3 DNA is TGTGCCAGCAGCGAGACTAGCGGGGTTATAGAGACCCAGTACTTC.

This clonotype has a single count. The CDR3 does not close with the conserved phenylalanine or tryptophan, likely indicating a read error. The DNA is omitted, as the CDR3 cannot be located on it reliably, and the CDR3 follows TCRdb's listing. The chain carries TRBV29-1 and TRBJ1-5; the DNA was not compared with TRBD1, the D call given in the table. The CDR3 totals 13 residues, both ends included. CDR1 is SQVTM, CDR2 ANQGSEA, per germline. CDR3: CSVGTGLNQPQDY.

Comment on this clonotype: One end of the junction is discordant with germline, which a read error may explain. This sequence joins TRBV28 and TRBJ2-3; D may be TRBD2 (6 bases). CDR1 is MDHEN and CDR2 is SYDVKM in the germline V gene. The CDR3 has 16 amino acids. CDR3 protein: CASSFVGGMGTDTHYF. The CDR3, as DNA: TGTGCCAGCAGTTTCGTCGGCGGGATGGGCACAGATACGCATTATTTT.

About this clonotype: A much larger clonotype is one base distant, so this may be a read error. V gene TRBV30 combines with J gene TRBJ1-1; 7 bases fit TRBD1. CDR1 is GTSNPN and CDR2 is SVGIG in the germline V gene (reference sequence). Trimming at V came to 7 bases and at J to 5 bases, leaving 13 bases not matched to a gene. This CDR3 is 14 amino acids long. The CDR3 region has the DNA TGTGCCTTGGGTCGACAGGGTATGGGGACTGAAGCTTTCTTT. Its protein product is CALGRQGMGTEAFF. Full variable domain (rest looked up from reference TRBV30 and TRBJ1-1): SQTIHQWPATLVQPVGSPLSLECTVEGTSNPNLYWYRQAAGRGLQLLFYSVGIGQISSEVPQNLSASRPQDRQFILSSKKLLLSDSGFYLCALGRQGMGTEAFFGQGTRLTVV.

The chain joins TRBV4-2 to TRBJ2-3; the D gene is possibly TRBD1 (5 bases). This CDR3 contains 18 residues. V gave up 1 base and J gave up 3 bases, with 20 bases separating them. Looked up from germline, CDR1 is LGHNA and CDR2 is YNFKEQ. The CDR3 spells CASSQAHRMGGATDTQYF. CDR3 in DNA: TGTGCCAGCAGCCAAGCGCACCGAATGGGTGGGGCTACAGATACGCAGTATTTT.